This TCR delta chain stems from a study of Vδ1+ human thymocytes. General study points: Highly polyclonal TRG and TRD repertoires with Gaussian CDR3 length distributions appeared in thymus. Many TRG clonotypes were shared between donors; TRD repertoires were essentially private. Unlike peripheral blood Vdelta1+ controls, thymic delta-chain sequences included 20% to 25% Vdelta2 and few Vdelta3.

The sorted cells were CD3+ Vdelta1+ Vdelta2- thymocytes from alphabeta-depleted thymus. Sorted Vdelta1+ thymocytes were about 97% to 99.6% pure. Sequences come from RNA converted to cDNA by reverse transcription. Pooled V-gene forward primers with one constant-region reverse primer generated the CDR3 amplicons by multiplex PCR. TCRdb redid the clone calls on the multiplex PCR reads with CATT. The sample has 70,000 to 90,000 delta-chain clones; 30% to 40% are singletons. This clone occurred a few times. The antigen remains unidentified. Trimming removed 0 bases from V and 2 bases from J; junction bases left unmatched: 21. This CDR3 has 23 amino acids. From germline, CDR1 is TSWWSYY and CDR2 QGS.

Material: Vdelta1+ gamma-delta thymocytes from the thymus. Specified subset: FACS-sorted CD3+ TCRalphabeta- TCRVdelta1+ TCRVdelta2- thymocytes. This receptor was taken from a boy under two years old who had congenital heart surgery. The chain carries TRDV1 and TRDJ1, with 13 bases that match TRDD3. The CDR3 sequence: CALGELCRHPPYWGIRSTDKLIF. The CDR3 DNA sequence: TGTGCTCTTGGGGAACTATGCCGTCATCCTCCGTACTGGGGGATACGCTCGACCGATAAACTCATCTTT.